This T cell receptor (beta chain) comes out of a study of metastatic and nonmetastatic thyroid tumors. Study-wide findings and caveats: It was reported that TCR beta diversity was significantly higher in malignant thyroid tumors than benign nodules, in blood and tumor.

As originally analysed: Across clinicopathological groups, CDR3 differences served as the basis for building a distant-metastasis classifier for papillary thyroid cancer. TCRdb reassembled clones from the PCR reads with MiXCR. TCRdb's processing, not the authors' own work, is the source of the V and J calls. The table shows fewer than 100,000 clones, with under 15% occurring only once. Before thyroid surgery, none of the patients had received any treatment. Germline V gene data show CDR1 as MNHNS and CDR2 as SASEGT. This CDR3 has 15 amino acids. V was clipped by 5 bases and J by 2 bases; unmatched bases: 7. At least ten counts were recorded for this clone. Its cognate antigen is unknown.

The chain is built from TRBV6-1 and TRBJ2-3; 7 bases fit TRBD1. The sequenced material came from blood. The source is a female donor with papillary thyroid cancer or a benign thyroid nodule (not recorded which). Some clones in this sample may be carry-over from other donors' samples. The CDR3 sequence is CASSLSGGITDTQYF. The CDR3 DNA sequence: TGTGCCAGCAGTCTATCAGGGGGAATCACAGATACGCAGTATTTT.